Listed here is a single TCR beta chain. The source of the sample is a study of OX40 agonist ivuxolimab in advanced cancers. Sequencing used immunoSEQ multiplex PCR; TCRdb keeps in-frame clones, though not all of them. The sample holds 80,000 to 100,000 clones, roughly 87% seen once. Germline CDR1 reads LGHNA; CDR2 reads YSLEER. The CDR3 totals 16 residues. Trimming shortened V by 1 base and J by 8 bases, and 17 bases separated the two germline ends. This sequence was found in an adult with an advanced solid tumor such as melanoma, head and neck, liver or kidney cancer. The chain recombines TRBV4-3 with TRBJ1-4; D is uncertain. The starting material was CD4+ or CD8+ T cells sorted from blood, obtained in a trial of the OX40 agonist ivuxolimab. The CDR3 here is CASSQGIGVGEEKLFF. The CDR3 coding sequence is TGCGCCAGCAGCCAAGGTATTGGGGTCGGAGAAGAAAAACTGTTTTTT.